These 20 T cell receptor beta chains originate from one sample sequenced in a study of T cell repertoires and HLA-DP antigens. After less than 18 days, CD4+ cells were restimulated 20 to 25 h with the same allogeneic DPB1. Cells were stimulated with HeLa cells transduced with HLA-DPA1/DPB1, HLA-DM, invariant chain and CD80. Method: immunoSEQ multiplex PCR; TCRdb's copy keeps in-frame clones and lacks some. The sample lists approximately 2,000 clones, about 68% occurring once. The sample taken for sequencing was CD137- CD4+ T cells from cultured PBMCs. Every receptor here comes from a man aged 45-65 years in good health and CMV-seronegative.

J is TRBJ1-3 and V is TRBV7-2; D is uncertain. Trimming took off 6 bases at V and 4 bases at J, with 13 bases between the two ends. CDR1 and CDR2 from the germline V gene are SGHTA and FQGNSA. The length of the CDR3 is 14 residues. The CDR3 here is CASRLSSAGNTIYF. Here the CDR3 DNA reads TGTGCCAGCAGATTAAGTAGCGCCGGAAACACCATATATTTT. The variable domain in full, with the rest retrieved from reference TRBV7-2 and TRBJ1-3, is GAGVSQSPSNKVTEKGKDVELRCDPISGHTALYWYRQSLGQGLEFLIYFQGNSAPDKSGLPSDRFSAERTGGSVSTLTIQRTQQEDSAVYLCASRLSSAGNTIYFGEGSWLTVV.

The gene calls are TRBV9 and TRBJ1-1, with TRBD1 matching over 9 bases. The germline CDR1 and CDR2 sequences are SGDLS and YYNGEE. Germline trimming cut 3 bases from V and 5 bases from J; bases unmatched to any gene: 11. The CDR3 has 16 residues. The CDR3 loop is CASSAPGGQGRTEAFF. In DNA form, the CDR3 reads TGTGCCAGCAGCGCCCCGGGGGGACAGGGTCGGACTGAAGCTTTCTTT.

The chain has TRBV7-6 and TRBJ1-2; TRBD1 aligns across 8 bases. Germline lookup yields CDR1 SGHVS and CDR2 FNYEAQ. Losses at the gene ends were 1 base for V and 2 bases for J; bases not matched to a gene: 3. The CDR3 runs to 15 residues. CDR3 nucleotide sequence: TGTGCCAGCAGCTTAGGCGGACAGGGAAACTATGGCTACACCTTC. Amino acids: CASSLGGQGNYGYTF. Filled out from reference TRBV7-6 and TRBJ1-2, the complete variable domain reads GAGVSQSPRYKVTKRGQDVALRCDPISGHVSLYWYRQALGQGPEFLTYFNYEAQQDKSGLPNDRFSAERPEGSISTLTIQRTEQRDSAMYRCASSLGGQGNYGYTFGSGTRLTVV.

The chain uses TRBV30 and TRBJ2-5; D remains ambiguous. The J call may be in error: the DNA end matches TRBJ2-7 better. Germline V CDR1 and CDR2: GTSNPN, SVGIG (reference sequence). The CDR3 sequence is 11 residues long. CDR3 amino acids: CAWTREYEQYF. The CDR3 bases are TGTGCCTGGACTAGGGAATACGAGCAGTACTTC.

CDR3 loop: CASSPRRVLGAYEQYF. The DNA for the CDR3 is TGTGCCAGCAGCCCCCGGAGAGTCTTAGGGGCCTACGAGCAGTACTTC. The chain uses TRBV7-9 and TRBJ2-7; weak D call: TRBD1 (5 bases). The CDR3 has 16 residues. Deletions cut 5 bases from V and 2 bases from J, with 19 bases between. The germline gives CDR1 SEHNR, CDR2 FQNEAQ (reference sequence).

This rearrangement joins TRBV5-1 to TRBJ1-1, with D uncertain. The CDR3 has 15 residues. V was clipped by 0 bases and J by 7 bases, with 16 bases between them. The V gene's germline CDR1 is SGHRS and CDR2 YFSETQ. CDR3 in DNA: TGCGCCAGCAGCTTGGTGACGTCTCTTTGGGATGAAGCTTTCTTT. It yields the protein CASSLVTSLWDEAFF.

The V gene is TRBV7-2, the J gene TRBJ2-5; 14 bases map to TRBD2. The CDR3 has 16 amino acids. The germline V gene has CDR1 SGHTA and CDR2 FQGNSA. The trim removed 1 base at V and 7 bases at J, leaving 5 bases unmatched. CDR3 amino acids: CASSLGTSGGRGTQYF. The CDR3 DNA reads TGTGCCAGCAGCTTAGGGACTAGCGGGGGGAGGGGGACCCAGTACTTC.

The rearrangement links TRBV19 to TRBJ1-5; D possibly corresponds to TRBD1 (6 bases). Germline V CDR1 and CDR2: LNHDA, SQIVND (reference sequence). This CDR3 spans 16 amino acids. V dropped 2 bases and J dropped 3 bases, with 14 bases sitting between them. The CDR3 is CASSISKGGVNQPQHF. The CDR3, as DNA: TGTGCCAGTAGTATAAGTAAAGGGGGAGTCAATCAGCCCCAGCATTTT.

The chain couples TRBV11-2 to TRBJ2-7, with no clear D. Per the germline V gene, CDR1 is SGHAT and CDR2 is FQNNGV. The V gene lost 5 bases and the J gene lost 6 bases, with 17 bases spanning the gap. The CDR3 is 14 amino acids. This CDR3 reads CASSKRYPLLEQYF. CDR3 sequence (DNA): TGTGCCAGCAGCAAAAGGTATCCCCTACTCGAGCAGTACTTC.

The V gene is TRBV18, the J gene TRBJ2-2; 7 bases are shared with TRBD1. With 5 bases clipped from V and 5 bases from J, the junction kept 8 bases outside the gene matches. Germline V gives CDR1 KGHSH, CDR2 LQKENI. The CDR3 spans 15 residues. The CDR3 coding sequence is TGTGCCAGCTCAAGCCGACAGGGAAATACCGGGGAGCTGTTTTTT. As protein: CASSSRQGNTGELFF.

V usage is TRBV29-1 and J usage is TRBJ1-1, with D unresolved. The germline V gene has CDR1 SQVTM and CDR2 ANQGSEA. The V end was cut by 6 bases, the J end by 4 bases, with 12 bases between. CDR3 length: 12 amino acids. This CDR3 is CSVTPWSTEAFF. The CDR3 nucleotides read TGCAGCGTGACGCCATGGAGCACTGAAGCTTTCTTT.

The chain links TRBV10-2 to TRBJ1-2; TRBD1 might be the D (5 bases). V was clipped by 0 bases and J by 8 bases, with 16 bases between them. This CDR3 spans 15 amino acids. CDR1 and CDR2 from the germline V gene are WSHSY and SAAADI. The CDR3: CASSESDSTSRGYTF. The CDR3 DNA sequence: TGCGCCAGCAGTGAGTCAGACAGCACATCACGGGGCTACACCTTC.

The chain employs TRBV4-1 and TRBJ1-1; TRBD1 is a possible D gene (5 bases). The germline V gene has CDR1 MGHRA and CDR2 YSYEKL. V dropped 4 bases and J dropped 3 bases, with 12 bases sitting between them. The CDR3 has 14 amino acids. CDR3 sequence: CASSPGTVDTEAFF. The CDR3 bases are TGCGCCAGCAGCCCAGGGACCGTCGACACTGAAGCTTTCTTT.

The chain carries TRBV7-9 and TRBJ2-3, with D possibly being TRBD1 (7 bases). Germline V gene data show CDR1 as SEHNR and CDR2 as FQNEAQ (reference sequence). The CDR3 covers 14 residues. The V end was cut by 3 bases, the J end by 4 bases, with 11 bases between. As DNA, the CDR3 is TGTGCCAGCAGCTTTCGCAGGGGGGCAGATACGCAGTATTTT. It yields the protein CASSFRRGADTQYF.

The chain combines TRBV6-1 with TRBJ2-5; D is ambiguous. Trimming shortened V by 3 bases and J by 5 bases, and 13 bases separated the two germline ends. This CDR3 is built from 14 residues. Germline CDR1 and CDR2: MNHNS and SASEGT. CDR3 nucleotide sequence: TGTGCCAGCAGTGACGGATTCGGTAGGGAGACCCAGTACTTC. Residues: CASSDGFGRETQYF.

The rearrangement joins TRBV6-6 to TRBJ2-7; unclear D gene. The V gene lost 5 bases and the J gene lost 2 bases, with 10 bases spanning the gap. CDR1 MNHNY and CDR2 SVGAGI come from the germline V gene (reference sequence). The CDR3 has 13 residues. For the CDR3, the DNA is TGTGCCAGCAGTCTTGACCTCGCCTACGAGCAGTACTTC. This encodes CASSLDLAYEQYF.

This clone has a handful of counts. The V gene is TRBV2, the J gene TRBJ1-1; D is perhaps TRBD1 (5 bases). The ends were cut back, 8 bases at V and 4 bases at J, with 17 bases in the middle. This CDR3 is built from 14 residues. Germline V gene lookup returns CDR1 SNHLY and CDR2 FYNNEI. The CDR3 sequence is CASSPFDSGTEAFF. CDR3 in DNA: TGTGCCAGCTCGCCATTTGACAGTGGCACTGAAGCTTTCTTT.

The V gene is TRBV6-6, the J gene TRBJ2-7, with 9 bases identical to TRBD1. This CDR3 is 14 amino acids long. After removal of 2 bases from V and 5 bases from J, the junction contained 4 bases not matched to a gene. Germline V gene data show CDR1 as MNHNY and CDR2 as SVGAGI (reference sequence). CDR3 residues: CASSYLDRGHEQYF. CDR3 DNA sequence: TGTGCCAGCAGTTACCTGGACAGGGGCCACGAGCAGTACTTC.

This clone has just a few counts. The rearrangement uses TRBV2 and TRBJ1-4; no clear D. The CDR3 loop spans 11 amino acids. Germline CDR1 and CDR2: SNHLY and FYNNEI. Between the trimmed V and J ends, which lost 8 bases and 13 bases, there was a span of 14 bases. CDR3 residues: CASVERFILFF. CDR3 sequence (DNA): TGTGCCAGCGTCGAGCGCTTTATACTGTTTTTT.

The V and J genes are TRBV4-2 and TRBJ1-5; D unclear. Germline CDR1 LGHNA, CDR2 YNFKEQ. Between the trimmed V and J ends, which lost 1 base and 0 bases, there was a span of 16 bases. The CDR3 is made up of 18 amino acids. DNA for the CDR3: TGTGCCAGCAGCCAAGGTCCAGGCAAGGGATATAGCAATCAGCCCCAGCATTTT. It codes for CASSQGPGKGYSNQPQHF.